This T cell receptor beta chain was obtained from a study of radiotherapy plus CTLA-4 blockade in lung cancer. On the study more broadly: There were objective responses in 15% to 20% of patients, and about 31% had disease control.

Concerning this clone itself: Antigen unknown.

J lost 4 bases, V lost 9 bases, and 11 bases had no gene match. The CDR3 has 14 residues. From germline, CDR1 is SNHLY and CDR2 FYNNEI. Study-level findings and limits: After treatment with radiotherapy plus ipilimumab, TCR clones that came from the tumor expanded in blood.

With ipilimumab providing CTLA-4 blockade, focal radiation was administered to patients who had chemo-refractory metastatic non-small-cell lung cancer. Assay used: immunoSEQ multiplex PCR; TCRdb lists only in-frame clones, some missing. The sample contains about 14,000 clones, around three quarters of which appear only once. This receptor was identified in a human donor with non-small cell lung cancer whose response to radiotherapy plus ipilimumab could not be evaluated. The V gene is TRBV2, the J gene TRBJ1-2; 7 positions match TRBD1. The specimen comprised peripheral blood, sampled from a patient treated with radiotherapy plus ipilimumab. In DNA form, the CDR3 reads TGTGCCAGTAAGCGACAGGGTTCGGGCTATGGCTACACCTTC. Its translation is CASKRQGSGYGYTF.